The clone carrying this T cell receptor beta chain was found once. These data are taken from a study of blood T cell repertoires in COVID-19. In the study overall: The study drew acute and convalescent COVID-19 samples from the United States, Italy and Spain.

In the study's own analysis: Amplification from reference gene primers served as the basis for estimated nucleated cell counts. Measured with immunoSEQ multiplex PCR; TCRdb has only the in-frame clones, and not every one. V and J calls and clone size follow that table, whereas D and trimming were derived from the DNA. The table records about 120,000 clones, around 79% of them present only once. The CDR3 is 13 residues long. CDR1 is MNHEY, CDR2 SVGAGI, per germline. The V and J ends lost 7 bases and 7 bases, in that order; junction bases with no gene match: 7. The receptor was derived from a man between 45 and 60 years old with acute or convalescent COVID-19. Material: peripheral blood. The chain couples TRBV6-5 to TRBJ1-2; 9 nucleotides match TRBD1. The CDR3: CASTQTGGVGYTF. CDR3 in DNA: TGTGCCAGCACCCAAACAGGGGGCGTTGGCTACACCTTC.